Listed below are T cell receptor beta chains from one sample, sequenced in a study of blood T cell repertoires in COVID-19. Sequencing was performed with immunoSEQ multiplex PCR; in TCRdb, only in-frame clones are kept and a portion is missing. The sample shows approximately 200,000 clones, more than 80% of them seen only once. The sample consisted of PBMCs or T cells enriched from blood (not recorded which). The receptor source for this set is a man aged 40-55 years who had recovered from COVID-19. CDR3s leave out the opening cysteine and the closing phenylalanine or tryptophan. Fields, in order: J gene, V gene, CDR3 protein.

>TRBJ2-3|TRBV28
ASSLGTSGRPDTQY
>TRBJ1-5|TRBV2
ASTLQAGQPQH
>TRBJ1-2|TRBV18
ASSPSGQGAGYT
>TRBJ2-1|TRBV30
AGGQGVRTEQF
>TRBJ1-6|TRBV5-1
ASSPRTGAVDSPLH
>TRBJ2-5|TRBV10-3
AISTSGQETQY
>TRBJ1-1|TRBV11-2
ASSLEQIHTEAF
>TRBJ2-7|TRBV6-6
ASSYEVAGSYEQY
>TRBJ1-2|TRBV30
AWSLRTQGTYGYT
>TRBJ2-2|TRBV24-1
ATSDLFSSGRGTGELF
>TRBJ2-1|TRBV19
ASSIGRGGPNEQF
>TRBJ1-1|TRBV7-9
ASSPSYTEAF
>TRBJ2-7|TRBV9
ASSPLGGPYEQY
>TRBJ1-5|TRBV5-4
ASSFGANSNQPQH
>TRBJ2-1|TRBV18
ASSPASGGAYNEQF
>TRBJ1-1|TRBV18
ASSLDRNTEAF
>TRBJ1-3|TRBV12-5
ASGLEDSPINTIY
>TRBJ1-5|TRBV5-1
ASSVDPVRGNQPQH
>TRBJ1-1|TRBV2
GDSNTEAF
>TRBJ2-1|TRBV4-2
ASSQPGTGGGEQF
>TRBJ2-7|TRBV7-9
ASSPRDTYPEQY
>TRBJ1-1|TRBV19
ASSNAGTGNTEAF
>TRBJ1-1|TRBV5-4
ASSLAFAASGTEAF
>TRBJ1-2|TRBV11-2
ASSLWTPDLKGYT
>TRBJ2-7|TRBV19
ASSLNHAGVRGEQY
>TRBJ1-5|TRBV10-1
ASSSGPDSRPQH
>TRBJ2-1|TRBV5-6
ASSGGQRLANNEQF
>TRBJ1-2|TRBV7-9
ASSASPGYT
>TRBJ1-3|TRBV29-1
SVEQGNTIY
>TRBJ2-5|TRBV12-5
ASGSFLRKETQY
>TRBJ1-2|TRBV9
ASSATGYYGYT
>TRBJ2-2|TRBV11-2
ASSRIVGELF
>TRBJ2-3|TRBV3-1/TRBV3-2
ASSPDSYTQY
>TRBJ1-2|TRBV6-5
ASGTGNGYT
>TRBJ2-5|TRBV9
ASSVGDRTSETQY
>TRBJ1-4|TRBV5-1
ASSAKTGLYEKLF
>TRBJ1-1|TRBV20-1
SAGGVTEAF
>TRBJ1-1|TRBV5-3
ARSFGGETEAF
>TRBJ2-7|TRBV6-5
ASSQTSPRYEQY
>TRBJ2-2|TRBV7-6
ASSLGDRVDGELF
>TRBJ1-5|TRBV11-2
ASSRTKGGQPQH
>TRBJ2-1|TRBV5-1
ASSFRFAEAGGNEQF
>TRBJ1-5|TRBV19
ASTPPGSNQPQH
>TRBJ2-7|TRBV9
ASSVGGGTSYEQY
>TRBJ1-5|TRBV28
ASSFSPRSGNQPQH
>TRBJ1-6|TRBV27
ASSYRGQAPLH
>TRBJ1-1|TRBV12-5
ASGLVQGTNTEAF